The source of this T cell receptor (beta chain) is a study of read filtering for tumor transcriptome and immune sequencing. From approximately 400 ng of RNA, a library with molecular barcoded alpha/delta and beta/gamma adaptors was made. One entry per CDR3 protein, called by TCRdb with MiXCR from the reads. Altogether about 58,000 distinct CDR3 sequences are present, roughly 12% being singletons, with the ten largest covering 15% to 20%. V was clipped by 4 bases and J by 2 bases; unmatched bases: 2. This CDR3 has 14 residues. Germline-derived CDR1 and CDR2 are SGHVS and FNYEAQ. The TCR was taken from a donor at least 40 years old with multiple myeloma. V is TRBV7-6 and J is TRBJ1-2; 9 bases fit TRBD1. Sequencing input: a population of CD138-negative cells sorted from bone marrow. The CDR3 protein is CASSYDRGNYGYTF. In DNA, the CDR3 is TGTGCCAGCAGCTATGACAGGGGGAACTATGGCTACACCTTC.